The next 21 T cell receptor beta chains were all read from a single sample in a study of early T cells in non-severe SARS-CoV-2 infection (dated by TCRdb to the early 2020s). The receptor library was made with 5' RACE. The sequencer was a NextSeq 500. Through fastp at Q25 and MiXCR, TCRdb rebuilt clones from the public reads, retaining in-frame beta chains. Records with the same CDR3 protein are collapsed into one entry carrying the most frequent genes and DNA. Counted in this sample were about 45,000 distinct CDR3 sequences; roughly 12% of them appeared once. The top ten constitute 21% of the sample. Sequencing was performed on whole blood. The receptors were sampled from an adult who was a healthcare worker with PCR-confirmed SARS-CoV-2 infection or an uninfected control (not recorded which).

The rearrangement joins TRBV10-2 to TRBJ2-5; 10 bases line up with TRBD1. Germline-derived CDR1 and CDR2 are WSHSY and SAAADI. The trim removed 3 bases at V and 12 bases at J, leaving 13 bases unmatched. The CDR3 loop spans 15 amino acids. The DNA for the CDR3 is TGCGCCAGCAGTGAAAGGGACAGGGGAACCGGGCAGGAGTACTTC. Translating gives CASSERDRGTGQEYF.

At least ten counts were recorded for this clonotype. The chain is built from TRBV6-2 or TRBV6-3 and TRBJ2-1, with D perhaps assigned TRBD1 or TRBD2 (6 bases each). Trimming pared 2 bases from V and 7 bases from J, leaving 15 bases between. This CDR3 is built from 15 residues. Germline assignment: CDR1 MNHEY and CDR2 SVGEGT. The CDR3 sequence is CASSYPARGGNEQFF. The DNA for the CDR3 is TGTGCCAGCAGTTACCCTGCAAGAGGGGGGAATGAGCAGTTCTTC.

In DNA, the CDR3 is TGTGCCACCAGTAGTGACATACGCACCGGGGAGCTGTTTTTT. Translation: CATSSDIRTGELFF. The V gene is TRBV24-1, the J gene TRBJ2-2; D is uncertain. Germline assignment: CDR1 KGHDR and CDR2 SFDVKD. The CDR3 covers 14 residues. V was clipped by 6 bases and J by 4 bases, with 11 bases between them.

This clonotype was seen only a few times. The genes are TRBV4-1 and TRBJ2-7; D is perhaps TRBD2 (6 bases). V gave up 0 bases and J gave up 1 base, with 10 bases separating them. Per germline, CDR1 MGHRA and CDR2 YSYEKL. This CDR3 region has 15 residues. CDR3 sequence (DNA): TGCGCCAGCAGCCAAGATCGGGGGATTTCCTACGAGCAGTACTTC. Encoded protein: CASSQDRGISYEQYF.

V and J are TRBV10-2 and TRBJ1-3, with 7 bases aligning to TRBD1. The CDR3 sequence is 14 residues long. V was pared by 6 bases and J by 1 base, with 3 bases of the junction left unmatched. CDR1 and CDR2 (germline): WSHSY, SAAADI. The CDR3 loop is CASSETGSGNTIYF. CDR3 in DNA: TGCGCCAGCAGCGAGACAGGGTCTGGAAACACCATATATTTT.

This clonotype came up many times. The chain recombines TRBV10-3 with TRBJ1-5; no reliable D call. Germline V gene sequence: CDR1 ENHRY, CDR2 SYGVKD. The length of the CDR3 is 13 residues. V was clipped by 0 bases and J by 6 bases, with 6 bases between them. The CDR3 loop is CAISESTGQPQHF. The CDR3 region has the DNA TGTGCCATCAGTGAGTCGACCGGTCAGCCCCAGCATTTT.

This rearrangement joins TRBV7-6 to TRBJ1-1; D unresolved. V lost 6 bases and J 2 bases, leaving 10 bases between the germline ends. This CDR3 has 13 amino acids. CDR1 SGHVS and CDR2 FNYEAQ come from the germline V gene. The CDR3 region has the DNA TGTGCCAGCAGGCGTCAGGAAAACACTGAAGCTTTCTTT. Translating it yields CASRRQENTEAFF.

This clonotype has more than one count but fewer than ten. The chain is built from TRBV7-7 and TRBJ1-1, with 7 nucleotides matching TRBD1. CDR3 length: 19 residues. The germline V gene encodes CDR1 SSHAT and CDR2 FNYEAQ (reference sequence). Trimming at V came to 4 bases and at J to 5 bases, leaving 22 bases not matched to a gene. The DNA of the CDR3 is TGTGCCAGCAGCTCTTCTTCCTTCACGACAGGGCCCTTAGTTACTGAAGCTTTCTTT. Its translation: CASSSSSFTTGPLVTEAFF.

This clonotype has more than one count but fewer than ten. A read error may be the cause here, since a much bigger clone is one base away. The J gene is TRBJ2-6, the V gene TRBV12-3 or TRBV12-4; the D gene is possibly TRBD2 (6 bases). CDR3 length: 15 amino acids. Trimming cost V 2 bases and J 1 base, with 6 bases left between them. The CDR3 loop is CASSLRGSGANVLTF. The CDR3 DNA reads TGTGCCAGCAGTTTACGGGGGTCTGGGGCCAACGTCCTGACTTTC.

CDR3 bases: TGTGCCAGCAGCTTAGACGGGTTCTCCTACAATGAGCAGTTCTTC. Its protein is CASSLDGFSYNEQFF. The genes are TRBV7-9 and TRBJ2-1; D remains unclear. The CDR3 contains 15 residues. V lost 1 base and J 0 bases, leaving 7 bases between the germline ends. Looked up from germline, CDR1 is SEHNR and CDR2 is FQNEAQ (reference sequence).

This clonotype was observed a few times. The CDR3 here is CSAGLAGGTNTGELFF. In DNA, the CDR3 is TGCAGCGCGGGACTAGCGGGAGGGACTAACACCGGGGAGCTGTTTTTT. The V gene is TRBV29-1, the J gene TRBJ2-2; 16 bases are a match to TRBD2. The trim removed 7 bases at V and 2 bases at J, leaving 4 bases unmatched. This CDR3 is 16 amino acids long. CDR1 and CDR2 (germline): SQVTM, ANQGSEA.

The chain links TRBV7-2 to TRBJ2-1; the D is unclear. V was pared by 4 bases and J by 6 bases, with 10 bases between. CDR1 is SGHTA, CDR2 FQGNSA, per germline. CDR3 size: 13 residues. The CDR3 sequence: CASSWLGLNEQFF. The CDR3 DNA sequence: TGTGCCAGCAGCTGGCTAGGGCTCAATGAGCAGTTCTTC.

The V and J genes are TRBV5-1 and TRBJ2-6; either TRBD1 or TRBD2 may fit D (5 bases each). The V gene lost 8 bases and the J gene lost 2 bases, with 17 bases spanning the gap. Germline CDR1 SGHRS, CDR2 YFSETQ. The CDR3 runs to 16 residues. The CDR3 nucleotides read TGCGCCAGTGCGAGTGGGGGAAAAACTGGGGCCAACGTCCTGACTTTC. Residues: CASASGGKTGANVLTF.

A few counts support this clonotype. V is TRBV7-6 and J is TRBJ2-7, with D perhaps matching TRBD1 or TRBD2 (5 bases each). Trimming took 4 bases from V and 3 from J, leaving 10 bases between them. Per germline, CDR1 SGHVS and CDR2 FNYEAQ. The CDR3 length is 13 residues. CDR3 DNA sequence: TGTGCCAGCAGCTGGGGGAACCACTACGAGCAGTACTTC. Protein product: CASSWGNHYEQYF.

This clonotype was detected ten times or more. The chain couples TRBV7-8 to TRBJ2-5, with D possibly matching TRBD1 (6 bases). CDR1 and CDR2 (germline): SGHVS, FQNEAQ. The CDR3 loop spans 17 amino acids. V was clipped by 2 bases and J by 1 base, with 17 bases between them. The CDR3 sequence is CASSLRNRQAIQETQYF. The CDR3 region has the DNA TGTGCCAGCAGCTTAAGGAACCGACAGGCCATCCAAGAGACCCAGTACTTC. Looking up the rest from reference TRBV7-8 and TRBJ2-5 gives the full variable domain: GAGVSQSPRYKVAKRGQDVALRCDPISGHVSLFWYQQALGQGPEFLTYFQNEAQLDKSGLPSDRFFAERPEGSVSTLKIQRTQQEDSAVYLCASSLRNRQAIQETQYFGPGTRLLVL.

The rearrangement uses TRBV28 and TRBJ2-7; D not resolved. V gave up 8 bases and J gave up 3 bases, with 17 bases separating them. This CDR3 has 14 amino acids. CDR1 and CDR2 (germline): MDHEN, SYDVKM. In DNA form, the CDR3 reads TGTGCCAGCTCCCCCCGAAGGGAAGACTACGAGCAGTACTTC. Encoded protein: CASSPRREDYEQYF.

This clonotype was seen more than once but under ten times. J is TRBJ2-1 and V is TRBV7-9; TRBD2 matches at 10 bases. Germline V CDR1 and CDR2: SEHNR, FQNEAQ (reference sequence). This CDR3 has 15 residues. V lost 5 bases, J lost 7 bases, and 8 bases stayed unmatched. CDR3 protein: CASSHPAGGLNEQFF. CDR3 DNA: TGTGCCAGCAGCCACCCAGCGGGAGGGTTAAATGAGCAGTTCTTC.

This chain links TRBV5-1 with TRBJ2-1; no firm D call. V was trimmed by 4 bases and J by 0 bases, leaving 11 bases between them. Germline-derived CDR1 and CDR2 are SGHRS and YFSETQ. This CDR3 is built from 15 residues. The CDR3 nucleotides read TGCGCCAGCAGCCGAGACACCCGCTCCTACAATGAGCAGTTCTTC. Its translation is CASSRDTRSYNEQFF.

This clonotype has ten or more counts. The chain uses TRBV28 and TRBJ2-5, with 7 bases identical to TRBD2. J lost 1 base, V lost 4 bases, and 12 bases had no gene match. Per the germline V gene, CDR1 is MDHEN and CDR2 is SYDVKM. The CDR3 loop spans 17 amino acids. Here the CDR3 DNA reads TGTGCCAGCAGTTCCCGGCGGCGGGAGCTGGGCCAAGAGACCCAGTACTTC. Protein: CASSSRRRELGQETQYF.

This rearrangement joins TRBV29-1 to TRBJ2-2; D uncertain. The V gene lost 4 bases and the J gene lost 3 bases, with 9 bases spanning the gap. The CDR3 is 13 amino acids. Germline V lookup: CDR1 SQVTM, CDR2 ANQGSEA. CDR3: CSVVHPDTGELFF. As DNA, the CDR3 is TGCAGCGTTGTCCACCCGGACACCGGGGAGCTGTTTTTT.

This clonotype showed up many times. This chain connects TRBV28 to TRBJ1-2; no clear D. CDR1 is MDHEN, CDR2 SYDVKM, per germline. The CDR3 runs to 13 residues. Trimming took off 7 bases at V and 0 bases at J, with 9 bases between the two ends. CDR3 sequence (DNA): TGTGCCAGCACGGACCCCGCTAACTATGGCTACACCTTC. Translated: CASTDPANYGYTF.